One and the same sample provided the 24 T cell receptor beta chains below, sequenced in a study of shared T cell receptors in the human thymus. Method: immunoSEQ multiplex PCR; TCRdb's copy keeps in-frame clones and lacks some. The sample records approximately 660,000 clones, roughly 88% being singletons. The data also belong to a second study, concerning human thymus T cells.

The sequencing sample was made of thymocytes. The receptors come from a boy younger than two with a congenital heart defect.

J is TRBJ2-6 and V is TRBV30; TRBD2 might be the D (6 bases). Germline V CDR1 and CDR2: GTSNPN, SVGIG (reference sequence). The V end was cut by 0 bases, the J end by 0 bases, with 12 bases between. The CDR3 contains 17 residues. CDR3 bases: TGTGCCTGGAGTGTTCGGGAGTCGCCCTCTGGGGCCAACGTCCTGACTTTC. Translating it yields CAWSVRESPSGANVLTF.

The chain is built from TRBV7-9 and TRBJ1-1; D might be TRBD1 (6 bases). Germline CDR1 SEHNR, CDR2 FQNEAQ (reference sequence). V was pared by 3 bases and J by 1 base, with 9 bases between. The CDR3 has 14 residues. This CDR3 reads CASSFGQPNTEAFF. The CDR3 DNA sequence: TGTGCCAGCAGCTTCGGACAGCCGAACACTGAAGCTTTCTTT. The full variable domain, rest sourced from reference TRBV7-9 and TRBJ1-1, is DTGVSQNPRHKITKRGQNVTFRCDPISEHNRLYWYRQTLGQGPEFLTYFQNEAQLEKSRLLSDRFSAERPKGSFSTLEIQRTEQGDSAMYLCASSFGQPNTEAFFGQGTRLTVV.

The chain is built from TRBV5-1 and TRBJ2-1, with 9 bases aligning to TRBD2. This CDR3 has 15 amino acids. CDR1 and CDR2 from the germline V gene are SGHRS and YFSETQ. The trim removed 2 bases at V and 3 bases at J, leaving 3 bases unmatched. The CDR3 is CASSFSGSLYNEQFF. CDR3 coding DNA: TGCGCCAGCAGCTTTAGCGGGAGTCTCTACAATGAGCAGTTCTTC.

In DNA, the CDR3 is TGTGCCACCCAGGGACTACATATCAATGAGCAGTTCTTC. Amino acid sequence: CATQGLHINEQFF. The chain recombines TRBV28 with TRBJ2-1; 7 bases map to TRBD2. Germline-derived CDR1 and CDR2 are MDHEN and SYDVKM. CDR3 length equals 13 residues. With V trimmed by 10 bases and J by 6 bases, 9 bases remained unmatched.

The chain carries TRBV9 and TRBJ1-4; D not resolved. Germline V lookup: CDR1 SGDLS, CDR2 YYNGEE. Trimming pared 0 bases from V and 3 bases from J, leaving 9 bases between. The CDR3 contains 15 residues. CDR3 protein: CASSVAFRANEKLFF. The CDR3 DNA reads as TGTGCCAGCAGCGTAGCTTTCCGGGCTAATGAAAAACTGTTTTTT.

This chain joins TRBV28 and TRBJ1-1, with 9 bases identical to TRBD1. J gave up 0 bases and V 8 bases, and 13 bases lay outside the gene matches. Germline CDR1 is MDHEN and CDR2 is SYDVKM. This CDR3 spans 17 amino acids. CDR3 region: CASLPGTGHHLNTEAFF. The CDR3 DNA follows: TGTGCCAGCCTCCCCGGGACAGGGCACCATTTGAACACTGAAGCTTTCTTT.

The chain links TRBV7-9 to TRBJ2-6; 12 bases are a match to TRBD2. The junction had 3 bases not matched to a gene; V was cut back by 3 bases and J by 0 bases. This CDR3 has 18 amino acids. Germline V gene sequence: CDR1 SEHNR, CDR2 FQNEAQ (reference sequence). CDR3 sequence: CASSFGLAGNSGANVLTF. CDR3 DNA: TGTGCCAGCAGCTTTGGACTAGCGGGAAACTCTGGGGCCAACGTCCTGACTTTC.

The V gene is TRBV12-2, the J gene TRBJ2-1; the D call of TRBD2 is as the table states it, not checked on the DNA. TRBV12-2 is a documented pseudogene. The CDR3 length is 15 residues. DNA of the CDR3: TGTGCAAGTCGATCGGGACTCCCCTCCTACAATGAGCAGTTCTTC. It encodes CASRSGLPSYNEQFF.

On this clone: At the DNA level, this CDR3 is encoded by other sequences in the same sample as well. The chain recombines TRBV27 with TRBJ2-7; 7 bases line up with TRBD1. V gave up 2 bases and J gave up 2 bases; unmatched junction bases: 3. The germline gives CDR1 MNHEY, CDR2 SMNVEV (reference sequence). There are 14 residues in the CDR3. Written as DNA, the CDR3 is TGTGCCAGCAGTTTAGGGACAGCAACCTACGAGCAGTACTTC. Amino acid sequence: CASSLGTATYEQYF.

The chain uses TRBV27 and TRBJ2-1, with 10 bases aligning to TRBD2. The CDR3 contains 16 residues. CDR1 is MNHEY, CDR2 SMNVEV, per germline (reference sequence). The V and J ends lost 6 bases and 9 bases, in that order; junction bases with no gene match: 14. The CDR3 nucleotides read TGTGCCAGCAGGCCGGGACTAGCGATCCAGGCCGTTGAGCAGTTCTTC. Protein: CASRPGLAIQAVEQFF.

The V gene is TRBV27, the J gene TRBJ1-4; 8 bases agree with TRBD1. Germline V gives CDR1 MNHEY, CDR2 SMNVEV (reference sequence). The CDR3 runs 15 residues. V shed 3 bases and J 8 bases; nucleotides not matched to a gene: 8. CDR3 sequence: CASSLTGENGEKLFF. CDR3 DNA sequence: TGTGCCAGCAGTTTGACAGGGGAAAATGGGGAAAAACTGTTTTTT.

This chain links TRBV5-1 with TRBJ2-7, with 14 bases matching TRBD2. V lost 4 bases to trimming and J lost 2 bases; unmatched junction nucleotides: 8. Germline V CDR1 and CDR2: SGHRS, YFSETQ. The CDR3 runs 17 residues. This CDR3 reads CASSKTRLAGGPYEQYF. In nucleotides, the CDR3 is TGCGCCAGCAGCAAAACTAGACTAGCGGGAGGGCCCTACGAGCAGTACTTC.

This rearrangement joins TRBV6-1 to TRBJ2-3; maybe TRBD2 (6 bases). The V and J ends lost 3 bases and 2 bases respectively, with 24 bases between them. The CDR3 loop spans 19 amino acids. In germline, CDR1 is MNHNS, CDR2 SASEGT. CDR3 coding DNA: TGTGCCAGCAGTGATTCCCCAGGAAGTCCAGTAGCGGACACAGATACGCAGTATTTT. This gives the protein CASSDSPGSPVADTDTQYF.

The V gene is TRBV7-9, the J gene TRBJ1-2; 8 bases map to TRBD1. Germline CDR1 reads SEHNR; CDR2 reads FQNEAQ (reference sequence). The CDR3 is made up of 16 amino acids. V shed 1 base, J shed 4 bases, and the junction held 8 bases outside the gene matches. CDR3 region: CASSLGRDRLPYGYTF. The DNA for the CDR3 is TGTGCCAGCAGCTTAGGTCGGGACAGGCTCCCCTATGGCTACACCTTC.

The chain is built from TRBV29-1 and TRBJ2-5, with D possibly being TRBD1 (6 bases). Trimming took 1 base from V and 3 from J, leaving 15 bases between them. CDR3 size: 15 residues. From germline, CDR1 is SQVTM and CDR2 ANQGSEA. The CDR3 nucleotides read TGCAGCGTTGAAGTGCAGGGGAAGGGTAAAGAGACCCAGTACTTC. This encodes CSVEVQGKGKETQYF.

Comments on this clone: The junction does not match germline at one end; this may be a read error. CDR3 DNA: TGTGCCAGGGGGGGGAAAACGTCGCGGAAGGCCTCCCCCTACAGTGAGCAGTTCTTC. Translated: CARGGKTSRKASPYSEQFF. The chain employs TRBV2 and TRBJ2-1; the match to TRBD2 covers 7 bases. The CDR3 length is 19 residues. CDR1 is SNHLY, CDR2 FYNNEI, per germline.

In this sample, this clone turned up once. The chain combines TRBV6-5 with TRBJ2-3; TRBD2 is a possible D gene (5 bases). Looked up from germline, CDR1 is MNHEY and CDR2 is SVGAGI. V lost 6 bases and J lost 2, with 15 bases in between. The length of the CDR3 is 15 residues. The CDR3 nucleotides are TGTGCCAGCAGCCCACCCGGCGGACTCACAGATACGCAGTATTTT. This sequence encodes CASSPPGGLTDTQYF.

The chain links TRBV18 to TRBJ1-1; 9 bases match TRBD1. V lost 5 bases and J lost 1; bases outside the gene matches: 8. Per germline, CDR1 KGHSH and CDR2 LQKENI. The CDR3 extends over 16 amino acids. The CDR3 sequence: CASSSDRGLGNTEAFF. The CDR3, as DNA: TGTGCCAGCTCATCGGACAGGGGTTTAGGGAACACTGAAGCTTTCTTT.

The chain employs TRBV12-5 and TRBJ2-2; 7 bases map to TRBD2. The junction had 6 bases not matched to a gene; V was cut back by 4 bases and J by 4 bases. The V gene's germline CDR1 is LGHNT and CDR2 FRNRAP. The CDR3 spans 15 residues. This chain's CDR3 is CASGSATSTTGELFF. CDR3 coding DNA: TGTGCTAGTGGTTCGGCGACTAGCACCACCGGGGAGCTGTTTTTT. Together with reference TRBV12-5 and TRBJ2-2, the CDR3 gives the full variable domain: DARVTQTPRHKVTEMGQEVTMRCQPILGHNTVFWYRQTMMQGLELLAYFRNRAPLDDSGMPKDRFSAEMPDATLATLKIQPSEPRDSAVYFCASGSATSTTGELFFGEGSRLTVL.

The chain employs TRBV10-3 and TRBJ1-2, with 7 bases that match TRBD1. Looked up from germline, CDR1 is ENHRY and CDR2 is SYGVKD. The CDR3 totals 13 residues. The trim removed 6 bases at V and 8 bases at J, leaving 9 bases unmatched. CDR3 DNA sequence: TGTGCCATCAGGCGACAGGGCAAGGAAGGCTACACCTTC. As protein: CAIRRQGKEGYTF.

The V and J genes are TRBV21-1 and TRBJ1-3; the D segment call TRBD1 is taken from the table without a DNA check. TRBV21-1 constitutes a pseudogene. This CDR3 is 19 amino acids long. The CDR3 spells CASSKKVKGGQGDRNTIYF. The CDR3 coding sequence is TGTGCCAGCAGCAAAAAGGTTAAGGGGGGACAGGGGGACCGAAACACCATATATTTT.

This rearrangement joins TRBV27 to TRBJ2-7; 7 bases are a match to TRBD1. V was pared by 8 bases and J by 4 bases, with 8 bases of the junction left unmatched. CDR3 length: 13 residues. Germline CDR1 and CDR2: MNHEY and SMNVEV (reference sequence). The CDR3 here is CASRRGPLYEQYF. Here the CDR3 DNA reads TGTGCCAGCCGTAGGGGGCCCCTTTACGAGCAGTACTTC.

This chain joins TRBV2 and TRBJ2-2; D may be TRBD1 (6 bases). Germline assignment: CDR1 SNHLY and CDR2 FYNNEI. The germline V and J ends were trimmed by 3 bases and 7 bases, with 15 bases remaining between them. There are 15 residues in the CDR3. Here the CDR3 DNA reads TGTGCCAGCAGTGAGCGGGCAGGGGCTCACGGGGAGCTGTTTTTT. As protein: CASSERAGAHGELFF.

The V gene is TRBV27, the J gene TRBJ2-7; no clear D gene. The CDR3 totals 16 residues. The germline V gene encodes CDR1 MNHEY and CDR2 SMNVEV (reference sequence). Trimming stripped 5 bases from V and 3 bases from J, with 20 bases between. CDR3: CASSPTSAPPNYEQYF. CDR3 DNA sequence: TGTGCCAGCAGTCCAACGTCAGCGCCGCCGAACTACGAGCAGTACTTC.